The 9 T cell receptor beta chains presented below share a single source sample, sequenced in a study of control samples from healthy donors and cancer patients. Sequenced by immunoSEQ multiplex PCR; TCRdb stores in-frame clones only, minus some. In the table there are 100,000 to 150,000 clones, about 89% of which are singletons. Material: blood. All receptors come from a man between 60 and 75 years old in good health.

This clone was observed a handful of times. V and J are TRBV4-3 and TRBJ1-4, with unresolved D. The V gene's germline CDR1 is LGHNA and CDR2 YSLEER. The CDR3 is 14 amino acids. V gave up 4 bases and J gave up 7 bases, with 13 bases separating them. The CDR3 nucleotides read TGCGCCAGCAGCCCCACCCCCCCCGCTGAAAAACTGTTTTTT. Its translation: CASSPTPPAEKLFF.

V gene TRBV7-2 combines with J gene TRBJ2-7; TRBD1 agrees at 7 bases. The CDR3 is made up of 15 amino acids. Trimming at V came to 5 bases and at J to 2 bases, leaving 9 bases not matched to a gene. Germline CDR1 and CDR2: SGHTA and FQGNSA. The CDR3 DNA is TGTGCCAGCAGCGGGGGCCGGGACAGTGCCTACGAGCAGTACTTC. Amino acids: CASSGGRDSAYEQYF.

The chain uses TRBV5-1 and TRBJ2-2; 9 nucleotides line up with TRBD1. Looked up from germline, CDR1 is SGHRS and CDR2 is YFSETQ. V lost 0 bases and J lost 5; bases outside the gene matches: 8. The CDR3 covers 17 residues. Here the CDR3 reads CASSLVLGTGPTGELFF. The CDR3 bases are TGCGCCAGCAGCTTGGTACTGGGGACAGGGCCAACCGGGGAGCTGTTTTTT.

This chain uses TRBV2 with TRBJ2-7; TRBD1 matches 7 bases. Germline V lookup: CDR1 SNHLY, CDR2 FYNNEI. The CDR3 length is 14 residues. The V and J ends lost 5 bases and 0 bases, in that order; junction bases with no gene match: 4. CDR3 sequence: CASSTGQLSYEQYF. CDR3 DNA: TGTGCCAGCAGTACGGGACAGCTCTCCTACGAGCAGTACTTC.

V usage is TRBV29-1 and J usage is TRBJ1-2; no clear D. Trimming took off 1 base at V and 4 bases at J, with 10 bases between the two ends. Germline V gene data show CDR1 as SQVTM and CDR2 as ANQGSEA. The CDR3 sequence is 13 residues long. The CDR3 DNA is TGCAGCGTTGAAGGGACGGGGATCTATGGCTACACCTTC. This encodes CSVEGTGIYGYTF.

The V and J genes are TRBV3-1 (or the pseudogene TRBV3-2) and TRBJ2-7; a weak D match, TRBD2 (5 bases). CDR3 length equals 14 residues. Looked up from germline, CDR1 is LGHDT and CDR2 is YNNKEL (reference sequence). V was shortened by 4 bases and J by 2 bases, with 12 bases between the two germline ends. CDR3 loop: CASSREGGPYEQYF. CDR3 nucleotides: TGTGCCAGCAGCCGAGAGGGCGGGCCCTACGAGCAGTACTTC.

This chain uses TRBV4-1 with TRBJ1-4; weak D call: TRBD1 (6 bases). This CDR3 spans 16 amino acids. Germline-derived CDR1 and CDR2 are MGHRA and YSYEKL. V was clipped by 8 bases and J by 0 bases, with 16 bases between them. The CDR3 reads CASSVGAGATNEKLFF. CDR3 in DNA: TGCGCCAGCTCAGTGGGGGCTGGGGCAACTAATGAAAAACTGTTTTTT.

This chain links TRBV4-1 with TRBJ1-3, with 8 bases lining up with TRBD1. There are 18 residues in the CDR3. V lost 0 bases to trimming and J lost 4 bases; unmatched junction nucleotides: 11. Germline V gives CDR1 MGHRA, CDR2 YSYEKL. CDR3 sequence: CASSQDQKIGDRGNTIYF. CDR3 bases: TGCGCCAGCAGCCAAGACCAGAAGATCGGGGACAGGGGAAACACCATATATTTT.

V usage is TRBV2 and J usage is TRBJ2-7, with a possible D match to TRBD1 (6 bases). Looked up from germline, CDR1 is SNHLY and CDR2 is FYNNEI. Trimming left V 7 bases short and J 2 bases short, with 15 bases between. CDR3 length equals 14 residues. The CDR3 reads CASTSDSIPYEQYF. CDR3 coding DNA: TGTGCCAGCACCTCGGACAGTATCCCCTACGAGCAGTACTTC.